These 11 T cell receptor beta chains share one sample of origin, sequenced in a study of blood T cell repertoires in COVID-19 (dated by TCRdb to 2018 to 2020). Library prep was done by the immunoSEQ multiplex PCR assay. TCRdb re-hosts the immuneACCESS table, in-frame sequences only. Its copies lack some clones; in the studies checked, an unresolved V gene accounts for under half of them, and the cause for the rest is not known. The sample yields 130,000 or so clones; roughly nine tenths were counted once. Approximately 2.5% of the sample lies in the top ten. The sample comprised peripheral blood. All receptors derive from a human donor with COVID-19, enrolled during active disease. The donor label of this sample is uncertain.

V and J are TRBV6-5 and TRBJ1-1, with no clear D. CDR1 is MNHEY and CDR2 is SVGAGI in the germline V gene. The V end lost 2 bases, the J end lost 4 bases, and 8 bases lay between the germline ends. The CDR3 runs 13 residues. CDR3 amino acids: CASSYKRVTEAFF. In DNA, the CDR3 is TGTGCCAGCAGTTACAAGAGGGTCACTGAAGCTTTCTTT.

The chain recombines TRBV10-3 with TRBJ2-5; D not certain. The length of the CDR3 is 16 residues. Trimming left V 3 bases short and J 1 base short, with 15 bases between. CDR1 and CDR2 from the germline V gene are ENHRY and SYGVKD. The CDR3 DNA sequence: TGTGCCATCAGTGATGTATCGGCGGATCTCCAAGAGACCCAGTACTTC. It is translated as CAISDVSADLQETQYF.

V and J are TRBV5-1 and TRBJ1-2; D ambiguous. Trimming removed 0 bases from V and 8 bases from J, with 8 bases in between. The CDR3 consists of 12 residues. CDR1 SGHRS and CDR2 YFSETQ come from the germline V gene. The CDR3 DNA reads as TGCGCCAGCAGCTTGGCCTCGAGGGGCTACACCTTC. Translated, it gives CASSLASRGYTF.

The V and J genes are TRBV19 and TRBJ1-3, with D possibly matching TRBD1 (5 bases). CDR1 LNHDA and CDR2 SQIVND come from the germline V gene (reference sequence). Deletions cut 1 base from V and 0 bases from J, with 10 bases between. This CDR3 comprises 16 residues. The CDR3 is CASSIGLTASGNTIYF. The CDR3 nucleotides are TGTGCCAGTAGTATAGGTCTGACAGCCTCTGGAAACACCATATATTTT. The full variable domain, completed using reference TRBV19 and TRBJ1-3, is DGGITQSPKYLFRKEGQNVTLSCEQNLNHDAMYWYRQDPGQGLRLIYYSQIVNDFQKGDIAEGYSVSREKKESFPLTVTSAQKNPTAFYLCASSIGLTASGNTIYFGEGSWLTVV.

V and J are TRBV5-1 and TRBJ2-6, with 7 positions matching TRBD1. CDR1 and CDR2 (germline): SGHRS, YFSETQ. The CDR3 sequence is 15 residues long. After removal of 4 bases from V and 1 base from J, the junction contained 2 bases not matched to a gene. The CDR3 sequence is CASSRDSSGANVLTF. The CDR3 nucleotides are TGCGCCAGCAGCCGGGACAGTTCTGGGGCCAACGTCCTGACTTTC.

This clone was observed a single time. The chain joins TRBV4-1 to TRBJ2-3; perhaps TRBD2 as D (6 bases). Trimming shortened V by 4 bases and J by 0 bases, and 14 bases separated the two germline ends. The CDR3 runs 16 residues. CDR1 is MGHRA, CDR2 YSYEKL, per germline. CDR3 protein: CASSRGDGPSTDTQYF. The CDR3 DNA reads as TGCGCCAGCAGCCGGGGGGACGGACCTAGCACAGATACGCAGTATTTT.

The chain combines TRBV7-9 with TRBJ1-2; D is ambiguous. The CDR3 has 13 residues. Germline CDR1 is SEHNR and CDR2 is FQNEAQ (reference sequence). V lost 3 bases, J lost 1 base, and 6 bases lay in between. CDR3 DNA: TGTGCCAGCAGCTTTTCAAATAACTATGGCTACACCTTC. Translation gives CASSFSNNYGYTF.

This sequence joins TRBV12-3 or TRBV12-4 and TRBJ1-2; no clear D. The CDR3 has 13 residues. V was pared by 1 base and J by 4 bases, with 7 bases between. CDR3 in amino acids: CASSLGHPYGYTF. The CDR3 DNA follows: TGTGCCAGCAGTTTAGGTCATCCCTATGGCTACACCTTC.

V gene TRBV9 combines with J gene TRBJ1-6; maybe TRBD1 (5 bases). Germline V gene lookup returns CDR1 SGDLS and CDR2 YYNGEE. The germline V and J ends were trimmed by 4 bases and 7 bases, with 15 bases remaining between them. The CDR3 loop spans 15 amino acids. In nucleotides, the CDR3 is TGTGCCAGCAGCCCTACAGGAGGGGAAAATTCACCCCTCCACTTT. Its translation: CASSPTGGENSPLHF. Supplemented by reference TRBV9 and TRBJ1-6, the full variable domain reads DSGVTQTPKHLITATGQRVTLRCSPRSGDLSVYWYQQSLDQGLQFLIQYYNGEERAKGNILERFSAQQFPDLHSELNLSSLELGDSALYFCASSPTGGENSPLHFGNGTRLTVT.

The chain joins TRBV19 to TRBJ2-3; TRBD2 matches at 11 bases. The CDR3 sequence is 15 residues long. Germline loops: CDR1 LNHDA, CDR2 SQIVND (reference sequence). With V trimmed by 2 bases and J by 4 bases, 2 bases remained unmatched. As DNA, the CDR3 is TGTGCCAGTAGTATAACTAGCGGGGGTCCAGATACGCAGTATTTT. Translation gives CASSITSGGPDTQYF.

The chain is built from TRBV6-5 and TRBJ2-3; 10 bases align to TRBD2. This CDR3 is built from 14 residues. Germline lookup yields CDR1 MNHEY and CDR2 SVGAGI. J lost 3 bases, V lost 6 bases, and 3 bases had no gene match. The CDR3 coding sequence is TGTGCCAGCAGCCTACTAGCGGGAACAGATACGCAGTATTTT. Protein sequence: CASSLLAGTDTQYF.